The next 4 T cell receptor beta chains were all read from a single sample in a study of cytomegalovirus exposure and HLA in healthy donors. Amplification used 60 Vbeta primers and 13 Jbeta primers. Measured with immunoSEQ multiplex PCR; TCRdb has only the in-frame clones, and not every one. The sample gives roughly 130,000 clones, around 79% of which show up once; around 3% is in the top ten. The sequenced sample was PBMCs. All receptors derive from a female donor in good health and CMV-seronegative.

The chain is built from TRBV7-8 and TRBJ2-7; D unclear. This CDR3 contains 12 residues. Germline loops: CDR1 SGHVS, CDR2 FQNEAQ. V was cut by 5 bases and J by 6 bases, with 11 bases left in between. For the CDR3, the DNA is TGTGCCAGCAGCATTGCTAGGATCGAGCAGTACTTC. It is translated as CASSIARIEQYF.

The genes are TRBV11-3 and TRBJ2-3; D possibly corresponds to TRBD1 (6 bases). The CDR3 loop spans 15 amino acids. V shed 5 bases and J shed 3 bases, with 15 bases lying between them. The V gene's germline CDR1 is SGHNT and CDR2 YENEEA. CDR3 bases: TGTGCCAGCAGCCAGGGACAATTGGTTACAGATACGCAGTATTTT. This gives the protein CASSQGQLVTDTQYF. Combining the CDR3 with reference TRBV11-3 and TRBJ2-3 gives the whole variable domain EAGVVQSPRYKIIEKKQPVAFWCNPISGHNTLYWYLQNLGQGPELLIRYENEEAVDDSQLPKDRFSAERLKGVDSTLKIQPAELGDSAVYLCASSQGQLVTDTQYFGPGTRLTVL.

The chain carries TRBV11-2 and TRBJ1-2; TRBD1 agrees at 9 bases. Germline trimming cut 6 bases from V and 5 bases from J; bases unmatched to any gene: 10. The germline gives CDR1 SGHAT, CDR2 FQNNGV. The CDR3 is 15 amino acids. CDR3 protein: CASRNQGQGNYGYTF. In DNA form, the CDR3 reads TGTGCCAGCAGAAACCAGGGACAGGGAAATTATGGCTACACCTTC. The full variable domain, its missing parts supplied by reference TRBV11-2 and TRBJ1-2, is EAGVAQSPRYKIIEKRQSVAFWCNPISGHATLYWYQQILGQGPKLLIQFQNNGVVDDSQLPKDRFSAERLKGVDSTLKIQPAKLEDSAVYLCASRNQGQGNYGYTFGSGTRLTVV.

V gene TRBV10-3 combines with J gene TRBJ1-1, with 7 bases fitting TRBD1. Unmatched junction bases numbered 5, after V lost 6 bases and J lost 1 base. This CDR3 is 14 amino acids long. Germline V gene lookup returns CDR1 ENHRY and CDR2 SYGVKD. CDR3 sequence (DNA): TGTGCCATCAGCGTACAGGGGCCGAACACTGAAGCTTTCTTT. Its translation: CAISVQGPNTEAFF.